This TCR beta chain was identified in a study of blood T cell repertoires in COVID-19. Study-wide context: From T cells, B-cell-depleted T cells, or PBMCs came the material, which was cDNA or gDNA.

Participants were placed into cohorts based on the clinical history they reported. Original analysis: For nucleated cells, counts were estimated from reference gene primer amplification. Using immunoSEQ multiplex PCR, the repertoire was profiled, and TCRdb retains in-frame clones only, with some absent. The DNA was the basis for D and trimming; V, J and clone size are from that table. The repertoire includes about 180,000 clones, roughly 87% of them detected once, and around 6.5% sits in the top ten. The specimen was PBMCs or T cells enriched from blood (not recorded which). The source is a woman aged 45-65 years who had recovered from COVID-19.

The CDR3 spells CASSLSPRDRGVGTEAFF. For the CDR3, the DNA is TGTGCCAGCAGCTTAAGTCCCCGGGACAGGGGGGTCGGCACTGAAGCTTTCTTT. The V gene is TRBV7-8, the J gene TRBJ1-1, with 11 bases identical to TRBD1. V shed 2 bases, J shed 4 bases, and the junction held 12 bases outside the gene matches. This CDR3 has 18 amino acids. CDR1 SGHVS and CDR2 FQNEAQ come from the germline V gene.